This T cell receptor (beta chain) was sequenced in a study of beta chain features in type 1 diabetes. Overall study findings and caveats: PCR might pick shorter templates more often, in the same way for patients and controls.

Trimming stripped 0 bases from V and 1 base from J, with 6 bases between. This CDR3 has 14 residues. The germline V gene encodes CDR1 SGHTA and CDR2 FQGNSA. Remarks on this clone: Its matching antigen is unknown.

Reverse transcribing all isolated RNA meant expressed TCRB transcripts were sequenced. Produced via immunoSEQ multiplex PCR; TCRdb's table is partial and in-frame only. The sample shows more than 85,000 clones, roughly 43% of them seen only once. The receptor was derived from a woman aged 18-30 years in good health. The rearrangement uses TRBV7-2 and TRBJ2-5, with D perhaps TRBD1 (5 bases). Material: stem cell memory CD4+ T cells from blood. CDR3 nucleotide sequence: TGTGCCAGCAGCTTAGCGGGGCCCCAAGAGACCCAGTACTTC. It codes for CASSLAGPQETQYF.